The source of this T cell receptor beta chain is a study of T cells in Graves' hyperthyroidism and ophthalmopathy. Patients with uncontrolled infections, other autoimmune diseases, pregnancy or lactation were excluded. What was amplified from RNA transcripts were TCR beta CDR3 regions. Primed by the HTBI set, a first-round RT-PCR was run on the TCR CDR3. TCRdb re-called the multiplex PCR reads with MiXCR, one entry per CDR3 protein. The sample has over 700,000 distinct CDR3 sequences; approximately 18% are singletons. The sample holds many counts of this clonotype. J lost 2 bases, V lost 0 bases, and 0 bases had no gene match. The germline V gene encodes CDR1 LGHDT and CDR2 YNNKEL (reference sequence). The CDR3 runs 15 residues.

Sequenced: blood. This clonotype was obtained from a woman aged 45-65 years with Graves' hyperthyroidism that later progressed to Graves' ophthalmopathy. J is TRBJ2-1 and V is TRBV3-1; TRBD1 matches at 8 bases. CDR3 amino acids: CASSQDRGPYNEQFF. CDR3 in DNA: TGTGCCAGCAGCCAAGACAGGGGGCCCTACAATGAGCAGTTCTTC.